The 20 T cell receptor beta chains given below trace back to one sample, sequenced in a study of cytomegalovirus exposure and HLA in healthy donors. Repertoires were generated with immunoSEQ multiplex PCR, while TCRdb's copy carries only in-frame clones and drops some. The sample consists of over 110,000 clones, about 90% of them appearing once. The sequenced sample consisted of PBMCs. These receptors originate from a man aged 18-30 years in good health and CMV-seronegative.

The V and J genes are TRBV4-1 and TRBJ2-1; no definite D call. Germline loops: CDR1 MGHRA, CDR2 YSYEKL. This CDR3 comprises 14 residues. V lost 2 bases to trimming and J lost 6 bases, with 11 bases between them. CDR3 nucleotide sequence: TGCGCCAGCAGCCAACTAGGCAGAATCAATGAGCAGTTCTTC. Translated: CASSQLGRINEQFF.

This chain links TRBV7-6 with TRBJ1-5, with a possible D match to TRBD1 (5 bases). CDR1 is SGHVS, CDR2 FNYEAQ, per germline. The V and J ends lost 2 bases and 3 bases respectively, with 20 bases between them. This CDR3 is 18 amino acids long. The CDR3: CASSLQGTEADNNQPQHF. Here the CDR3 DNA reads TGTGCCAGCAGCTTACAAGGGACTGAGGCGGACAACAATCAGCCCCAGCATTTT.

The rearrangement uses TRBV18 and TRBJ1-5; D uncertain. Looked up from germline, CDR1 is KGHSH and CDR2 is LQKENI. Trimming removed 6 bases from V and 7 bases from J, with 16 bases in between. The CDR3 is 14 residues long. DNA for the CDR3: TGTGCCAGCTCCTCTTCGGGGTTGGACCAGCCCCAGCATTTT. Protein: CASSSSGLDQPQHF.

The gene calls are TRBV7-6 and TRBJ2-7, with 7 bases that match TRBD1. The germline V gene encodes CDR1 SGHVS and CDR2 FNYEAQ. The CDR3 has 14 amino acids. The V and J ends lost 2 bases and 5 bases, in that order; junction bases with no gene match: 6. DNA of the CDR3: TGTGCCAGCAGCTTATGGGAAACAGGGGACGAGCAGTACTTC. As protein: CASSLWETGDEQYF.

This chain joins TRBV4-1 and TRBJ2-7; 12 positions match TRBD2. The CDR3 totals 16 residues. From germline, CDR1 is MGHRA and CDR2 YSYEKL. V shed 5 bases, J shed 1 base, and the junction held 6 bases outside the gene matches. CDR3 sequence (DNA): TGCGCCAGCAGCGATCCGGGACTAGCGGGTTCCTACGAGCAGTACTTC. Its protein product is CASSDPGLAGSYEQYF.

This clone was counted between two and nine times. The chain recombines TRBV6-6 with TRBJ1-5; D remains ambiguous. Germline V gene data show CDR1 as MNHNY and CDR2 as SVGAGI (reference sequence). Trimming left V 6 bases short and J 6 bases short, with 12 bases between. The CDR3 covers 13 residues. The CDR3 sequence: CASRPTPSQPQHF. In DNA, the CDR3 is TGTGCCAGCAGGCCTACTCCGTCTCAGCCCCAGCATTTT.

CDR3 sequence: CASSLTGSGNTIYF. CDR3 sequence (DNA): TGTGCCAGCAGCTTAACGGGATCTGGAAACACCATATATTTT. The genes are TRBV5-5 and TRBJ1-3, with no clear D. From germline, CDR1 is SGHKS and CDR2 YYEKEE (reference sequence). Trimming left V 2 bases short and J 1 base short, with 7 bases between. There are 14 residues in the CDR3.

The CDR3 sequence: CASSSNLRRDRAFITEAFF. CDR3 in DNA: TGTGCCAGCAGCTCTAATCTACGCCGGGACAGGGCTTTTATCACTGAAGCTTTCTTT. This sequence joins TRBV7-8 and TRBJ1-1, with 9 bases aligning to TRBD1. Germline values: CDR1 SGHVS, CDR2 FQNEAQ. The CDR3 totals 19 residues. Trimming took 4 bases from V and 4 from J; bases not matched to a gene: 19.

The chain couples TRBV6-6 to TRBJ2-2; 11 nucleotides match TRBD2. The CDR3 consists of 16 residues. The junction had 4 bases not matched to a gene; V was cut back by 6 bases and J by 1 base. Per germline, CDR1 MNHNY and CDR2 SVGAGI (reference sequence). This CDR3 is CASRGTSGENTGELFF. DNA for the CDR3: TGTGCCAGCAGGGGGACTAGCGGAGAGAACACCGGGGAGCTGTTTTTT.

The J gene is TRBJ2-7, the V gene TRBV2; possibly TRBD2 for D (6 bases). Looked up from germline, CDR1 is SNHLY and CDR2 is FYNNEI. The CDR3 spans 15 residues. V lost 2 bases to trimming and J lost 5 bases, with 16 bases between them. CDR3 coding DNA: TGTGCCAGCAGTGAACGAGGGGCTAGCGTCAACGAGCAGTACTTC. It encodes CASSERGASVNEQYF.

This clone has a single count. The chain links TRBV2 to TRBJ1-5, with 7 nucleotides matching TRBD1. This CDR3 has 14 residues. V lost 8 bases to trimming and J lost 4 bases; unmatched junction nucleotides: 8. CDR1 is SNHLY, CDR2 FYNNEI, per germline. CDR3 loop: CASQEATGNQPQHF. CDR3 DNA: TGTGCCAGCCAGGAGGCGACAGGGAATCAGCCCCAGCATTTT.

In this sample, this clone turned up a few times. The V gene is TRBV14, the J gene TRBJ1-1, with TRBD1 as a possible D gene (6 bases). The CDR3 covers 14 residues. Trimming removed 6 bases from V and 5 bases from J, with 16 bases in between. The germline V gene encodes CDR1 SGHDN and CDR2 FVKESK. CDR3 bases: TGTGCCAGCAGGGCCTTCCGAGGGGGTACTGAAGCTTTCTTT. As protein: CASRAFRGGTEAFF.

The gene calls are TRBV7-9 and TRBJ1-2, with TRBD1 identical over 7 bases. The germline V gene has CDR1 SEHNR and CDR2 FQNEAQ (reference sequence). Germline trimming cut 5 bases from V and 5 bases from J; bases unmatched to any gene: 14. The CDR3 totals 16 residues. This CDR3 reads CASSKSQGLRGYGYTF. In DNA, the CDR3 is TGTGCCAGCAGCAAATCACAGGGGCTAAGGGGGTATGGCTACACCTTC.

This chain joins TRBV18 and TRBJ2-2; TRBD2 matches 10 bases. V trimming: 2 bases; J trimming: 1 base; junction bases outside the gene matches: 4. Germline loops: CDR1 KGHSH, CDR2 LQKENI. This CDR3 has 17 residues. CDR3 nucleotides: TGTGCCAGCTCACCAGCTAGCGGGAGTTTGAACACCGGGGAGCTGTTTTTT. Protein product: CASSPASGSLNTGELFF.

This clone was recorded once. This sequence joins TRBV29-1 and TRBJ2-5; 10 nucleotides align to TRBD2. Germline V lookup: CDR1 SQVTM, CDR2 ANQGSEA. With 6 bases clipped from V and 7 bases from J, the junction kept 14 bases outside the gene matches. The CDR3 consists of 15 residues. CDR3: CSVETRLAGAATQYF. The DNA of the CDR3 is TGCAGCGTCGAAACTCGGCTAGCGGGAGCGGCGACCCAGTACTTC. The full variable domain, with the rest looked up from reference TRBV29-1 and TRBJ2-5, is SAVISQKPSRDICQRGTSLTIQCQVDSQVTMMFWYRQQPGQSLTLIATANQGSEATYESGFVIDKFPISRPNLTFSTLTVSNMSPEDSSIYLCSVETRLAGAATQYFGPGTRLLVL.

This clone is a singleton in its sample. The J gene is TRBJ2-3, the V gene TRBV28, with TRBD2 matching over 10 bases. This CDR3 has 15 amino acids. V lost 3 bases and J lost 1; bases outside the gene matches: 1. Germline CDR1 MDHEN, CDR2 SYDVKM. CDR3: CASSLLAGGTDTQYF. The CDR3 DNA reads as TGTGCCAGCAGTTTGCTAGCGGGAGGCACAGATACGCAGTATTTT.

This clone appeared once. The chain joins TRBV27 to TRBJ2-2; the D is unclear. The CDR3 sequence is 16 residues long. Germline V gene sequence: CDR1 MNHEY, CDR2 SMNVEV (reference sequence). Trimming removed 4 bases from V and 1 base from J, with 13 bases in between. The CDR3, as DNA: TGTGCCAGCAGTTCCCACCCCGACTGGAACACCGGGGAGCTGTTTTTT. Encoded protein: CASSSHPDWNTGELFF.

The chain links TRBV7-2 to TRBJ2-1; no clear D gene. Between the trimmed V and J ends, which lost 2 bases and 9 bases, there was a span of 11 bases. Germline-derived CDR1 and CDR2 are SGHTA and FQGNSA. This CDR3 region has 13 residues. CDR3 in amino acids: CASSLLGGFEQFF. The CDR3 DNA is TGTGCCAGCAGCTTATTAGGCGGCTTTGAGCAGTTCTTC.

This chain's CDR3 is CASRNRVRETQYF. Written as DNA, the CDR3 is TGTGCCAGTAGAAACAGGGTAAGAGAGACCCAGTACTTC. The chain carries TRBV19 and TRBJ2-5, with D perhaps TRBD1 (6 bases). Germline assignment: CDR1 LNHDA and CDR2 SQIVND (reference sequence). V was trimmed by 6 bases and J by 4 bases, leaving 12 bases between them. This CDR3 contains 13 residues.

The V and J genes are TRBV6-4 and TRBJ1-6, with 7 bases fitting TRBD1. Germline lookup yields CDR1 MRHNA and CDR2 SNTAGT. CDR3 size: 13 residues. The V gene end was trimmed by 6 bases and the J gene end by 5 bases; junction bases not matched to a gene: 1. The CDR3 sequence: CASRGQNNSPLHF. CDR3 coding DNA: TGTGCCAGCAGGGGACAGAATAATTCACCCCTCCACTTT.